This entry concerns a single TCR beta chain. V was trimmed by 2 bases and J by 8 bases, leaving 6 bases between them. From germline, CDR1 is SEHNR and CDR2 FQNEAQ (reference sequence). The CDR3 is 12 residues long. The data were taken from a study of identical twins' blood T cells. TCRdb used MiXCR to reprocess the 5' RACE reads, holding one entry per CDR3 protein. The sample contains some 1,300 distinct CDR3 sequences, over 75% of which appear only once. This chain connects TRBV7-9 to TRBJ1-4; D not resolved. The source material was PBMCs. This receptor was obtained from a woman between 18 and 49 years old in good health. The CDR3 bases are TGTGCCAGCAGCTTACCCGGGGAAAAACTGTTTTTT. The encoded protein is CASSLPGEKLFF.